The present entry profiles one T cell receptor (beta chain) with its context. Its specificity is unknown. Method: immunoSEQ multiplex PCR; TCRdb's copy keeps in-frame clones and lacks some. The data show 25,000 to 35,000 clones, with roughly 94% seen just once and 6.8% held by the top ten. This sample's time point: new active TB diagnosis, blood taken before or within 7 days of starting treatment. Looked up from germline, CDR1 is LGHNA and CDR2 is YSLEER. The ends were cut back, 1 base at V and 8 bases at J, with 14 bases in the middle. This CDR3 has 14 residues. The sample originates from a study of T cells in tuberculosis. Findings and limits, study-wide: Active tuberculosis TCR-alpha repertoires lay closer to GMM-specific TCRs than IGRA-negative controls, suggesting clonal expansion. Selection depended on which cryopreserved specimens were available. Active tuberculosis patients had shorter CDR3-alpha; the beta difference was nonsignificant.

The clonotype was recovered from an adult with tuberculosis. V gene TRBV4-3 combines with J gene TRBJ1-2; D call uncertain. Sequences were derived from PBMCs, sampled at tuberculosis diagnosis. CDR3 in amino acids: CASSQVGGIGGYTF. The CDR3 DNA reads TGCGCCAGCAGCCAAGTAGGCGGGATAGGAGGCTACACCTTC.